Below, 17 T cell receptor beta chains from the same sample are listed, as sequenced in a study of neurological immune-mediated disorders. Each CDR3 protein is one row after TCRdb ran MiXCR on the 5' RACE reads. Seen here are over 45,000 distinct CDR3 sequences, over 3.5% observed once, and the top ten hold roughly 2%. Sequencing was performed on CD4+ T cells from blood. These receptors all stem from a woman in her 40s with multiple sclerosis.

This clonotype has ten or more counts. Here the CDR3 DNA reads TGTGCCAGCAGTCGGACAGGGGCCAATTCACCCCTCCACTTT. Its protein product is CASSRTGANSPLHF. The J gene is TRBJ1-6, the V gene TRBV12-3 or TRBV12-4, with 9 nucleotides matching TRBD1. With 5 bases clipped from V and 7 bases from J, the junction kept 3 bases outside the gene matches. The CDR3 length is 14 residues.

This clonotype was picked up many times. This chain connects TRBV18 to TRBJ2-3, with no clear D. The CDR3 extends over 16 amino acids. Germline CDR1 is KGHSH and CDR2 is LQKENI. The V end lost 3 bases, the J end lost 6 bases, and 19 bases lay between the germline ends. The DNA for the CDR3 is TGTGCCAGCTCACCGGAGCCCTATCCACGGTTGGATACGCAGTATTTT. It encodes CASSPEPYPRLDTQYF.

This sequence joins TRBV11-3 and TRBJ2-7; 8 bases match TRBD2. V gave up 5 bases and J gave up 7 bases; unmatched junction bases: 10. The CDR3 is 14 residues long. Germline V gives CDR1 SGHNT, CDR2 YENEEA. CDR3 sequence reads: CASSQPGTGGEQYF. The CDR3, as DNA: TGTGCCAGCAGCCAACCGGGGACGGGAGGGGAGCAGTACTTC. The full variable domain, in which reference TRBV11-3 and TRBJ2-7 provide the parts outside the CDR3, is EAGVVQSPRYKIIEKKQPVAFWCNPISGHNTLYWYLQNLGQGPELLIRYENEEAVDDSQLPKDRFSAERLKGVDSTLKIQPAELGDSAVYLCASSQPGTGGEQYFGPGTRLTVT.

This clonotype has at least ten counts. J is TRBJ2-2 and V is TRBV5-1; D is perhaps TRBD1 (5 bases). This CDR3 has 13 residues. Germline V lookup: CDR1 SGHRS, CDR2 YFSETQ. The V end lost 2 bases, the J end lost 6 bases, and 8 bases lay between the germline ends. CDR3 protein: CASSLYRSGELFF. The CDR3 region has the DNA TGCGCCAGCAGCTTATACAGGTCCGGGGAGCTGTTTTTT.

The sample holds many counts of this clonotype. The V and J genes are TRBV6-1 and TRBJ1-4; no clear D. Germline loops: CDR1 MNHNS, CDR2 SASEGT. CDR3 length equals 15 residues. The V end lost 6 bases, the J end lost 6 bases, and 17 bases lay between the germline ends. The CDR3 DNA sequence: TGTGCCAGCAGCTCAAAACAGAGATGGTATGAAAAACTGTTTTTT. Translating gives CASSSKQRWYEKLFF.

This clonotype was observed at least ten times. The J gene is TRBJ2-1, the V gene TRBV20-1, with 7 bases identical to TRBD1. The V gene's germline CDR1 is DFQATT and CDR2 SNEGSKA (reference sequence). The CDR3 runs 18 residues. V lost 3 bases to trimming and J lost 2 bases; unmatched junction nucleotides: 16. In DNA form, the CDR3 reads TGCAGTGCTAGTGCCAGGGGGAAAAAAGGGATCCCCTACAATGAGCAGTTCTTC. It yields the protein CSASARGKKGIPYNEQFF.

Ten or more counts support this clonotype. This rearrangement joins TRBV6-2 or TRBV6-3 to TRBJ2-7, with D perhaps TRBD2 (5 bases). Germline V gives CDR1 MNHEY, CDR2 SVGEGT. The CDR3 spans 13 residues. The V and J ends lost 2 bases and 7 bases respectively, with 12 bases between them. CDR3 protein: CASSYDPPGEQYF. The DNA of the CDR3 is TGTGCCAGCAGTTACGACCCCCCGGGGGAGCAGTACTTC.

There are many counts of this clonotype. This sequence joins TRBV6-1 and TRBJ2-3; no clear D gene. V lost 0 bases to trimming and J lost 5 bases, with 12 bases between them. Germline CDR1 and CDR2: MNHNS and SASEGT. CDR3 length: 15 residues. The CDR3 nucleotides are TGTGCCAGCAGTGAAGCGTGGAGTTCGGGAGATACGCAGTATTTT. It translates to CASSEAWSSGDTQYF.

This clonotype was counted between two and nine times. This chain links TRBV6-5 with TRBJ2-3, with a tentative D call TRBD2 (6 bases). The CDR3 length is 15 residues. CDR1 and CDR2 from the germline V gene are MNHEY and SVGAGI. Trimming stripped 6 bases from V and 4 bases from J, with 17 bases between. The chain's CDR3 is CASRTGAGSPDTQYF. CDR3 in DNA: TGTGCCAGCAGGACCGGGGCGGGGTCCCCAGATACGCAGTATTTT.

In regard to this clonotype: The germline gene is not matched at one end of the junction; a read error may be the cause. CDR3 amino acids: CASSLGLVGTDAQYF. The CDR3, as DNA: TGTGCCAGCAGCTTGGGACTAGTGGGCACAGATGCGCAGTATTTT. The V call is TRBV11-2, the J call TRBJ2-3; 8 nucleotides line up with TRBD2. The CDR3 totals 15 residues. CDR1 is SGHAT and CDR2 is FQNNGV in the germline V gene.

This clonotype appeared many times. The chain is built from TRBV14 and TRBJ2-5; D might be TRBD1 (6 bases). Germline CDR1 reads SGHDN; CDR2 reads FVKESK. Trimming removed 4 bases at V and 1 base at J, with 7 bases between. This CDR3 is built from 13 residues. In DNA form, the CDR3 reads TGTGCCAGCAGCCGACAGGTCCAAGAGACCCAGTACTTC. This translates into CASSRQVQETQYF.

This clonotype was seen many times. V gene TRBV5-5 combines with J gene TRBJ2-7, with 9 bases aligning to TRBD1. Trimming cost V 1 base and J 5 bases; bases outside gene matches: 4. Germline V gene sequence: CDR1 SGHKS, CDR2 YYEKEE (reference sequence). The CDR3 runs 14 residues. CDR3 coding DNA: TGTGCCAGCAGCTTGAAGGACAGGGGCAACGAGCAGTACTTC. It codes for CASSLKDRGNEQYF.

This clonotype has at least ten counts. The genes are TRBV3-1 and TRBJ1-1; tentatively, D is TRBD1 (6 bases). The CDR3 has 15 amino acids. V was pared by 0 bases and J by 3 bases, with 11 bases between. Germline V gives CDR1 LGHDT, CDR2 YNNKEL (reference sequence). The CDR3 region is CASSQDGEGDTEAFF. CDR3 nucleotide sequence: TGTGCCAGCAGCCAAGACGGGGAGGGGGACACTGAAGCTTTCTTT.

This clonotype was seen at least ten times. The chain employs TRBV12-3 or TRBV12-4 and TRBJ1-2; D is uncertain. There are 12 residues in the CDR3. Trimming removed 5 bases at V and 7 bases at J, with 11 bases between. CDR3 sequence reads: CASSPAWSGYTF. The CDR3 DNA sequence: TGTGCCAGCAGTCCCGCCTGGAGTGGCTACACCTTC.

This clonotype was detected many times. J is TRBJ2-3 and V is TRBV10-3; 9 bases map to TRBD2. The CDR3 is made up of 16 amino acids. The J segment lost 5 bases and the V segment lost 6 bases, leaving 12 bases of the junction unmatched. CDR1 is ENHRY, CDR2 SYGVKD, per germline. The CDR3 loop reads CAIRGGGGGAEDTQYF. For the CDR3, the DNA is TGTGCCATCAGAGGCGGTGGCGGGGGGGCGGAAGATACGCAGTATTTT.

This clonotype was seen many times. The rearrangement links TRBV5-1 to TRBJ2-3; no clear D. The V gene lost 6 bases and the J gene lost 5 bases, with 16 bases spanning the gap. Germline V gene lookup returns CDR1 SGHRS and CDR2 YFSETQ. The CDR3 extends over 14 amino acids. CDR3 in DNA: TGCGCCAGCAAAGAAGGGCAGATTGTAGATACGCAGTATTTT. It translates to CASKEGQIVDTQYF.

This rearrangement joins TRBV24-1 to TRBJ2-2, with 11 bases lining up with TRBD1. CDR3 length: 15 amino acids. J was trimmed by 6 bases and V by 5 bases; bases with no gene match: 4. Germline values: CDR1 KGHDR, CDR2 SFDVKD. The CDR3 loop reads CATSAPGQGAGELFF. As DNA, the CDR3 is TGTGCCACCAGTGCCCCGGGACAGGGGGCCGGGGAGCTGTTTTTT.